This T cell receptor (beta chain) originates from a study of radiotherapy plus CTLA-4 blockade in lung cancer. Turning to the study itself: Disease control was present in roughly a third of patients, and objective responses in less than 20%.

Produced via immunoSEQ multiplex PCR; TCRdb's table is partial and in-frame only. The sample includes some 49,000 clones, 70% to 90% seen only once; the top ten take around a quarter. Study-wide results and caveats: Early blood T cell clone changes and increased post-radiation serum interferon-beta were reportedly the strongest response predictors. Radiotherapy was combined with ipilimumab, and tumor-derived TCR clones then expanded in blood.

The count of this clone is one. What it binds is unknown. Germline V gene sequence: CDR1 KGHSH, CDR2 LQKENI. The CDR3 loop spans 14 amino acids. The J segment lost 3 bases and the V segment lost 3 bases, leaving 1 base of the junction unmatched. With ipilimumab providing CTLA-4 blockade, focal radiation was administered to patients who had chemo-refractory metastatic non-small-cell lung cancer. The origin of this receptor is a human donor with non-small cell lung cancer whose response to radiotherapy plus ipilimumab could not be evaluated. The source was peripheral blood, collected from a patient treated with radiotherapy plus ipilimumab. The rearrangement links TRBV18 to TRBJ2-2, with 7 bases identical to TRBD1. The CDR3: CASSPDRDTGELFF. CDR3 sequence (DNA): TGTGCCAGCTCACCCGACAGGGACACCGGGGAGCTGTTTTTT.